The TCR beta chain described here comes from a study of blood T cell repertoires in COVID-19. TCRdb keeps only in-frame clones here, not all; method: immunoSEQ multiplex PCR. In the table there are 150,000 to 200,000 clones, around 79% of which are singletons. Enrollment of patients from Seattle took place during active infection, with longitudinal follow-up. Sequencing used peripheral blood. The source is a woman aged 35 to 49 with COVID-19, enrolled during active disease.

The CDR3 bases are TGTGCCAGCAGCTTGGCTAGCGGGGGGTTCACAGATACGCAGTATTTT. It yields the protein CASSLASGGFTDTQYF. The chain combines TRBV7-3 with TRBJ2-3; 11 bases agree with TRBD2. Germline V gives CDR1 SGHTA, CDR2 FQGTGA. This CDR3 has 16 amino acids. V shed 3 bases, J shed 2 bases, and the junction held 4 bases outside the gene matches.